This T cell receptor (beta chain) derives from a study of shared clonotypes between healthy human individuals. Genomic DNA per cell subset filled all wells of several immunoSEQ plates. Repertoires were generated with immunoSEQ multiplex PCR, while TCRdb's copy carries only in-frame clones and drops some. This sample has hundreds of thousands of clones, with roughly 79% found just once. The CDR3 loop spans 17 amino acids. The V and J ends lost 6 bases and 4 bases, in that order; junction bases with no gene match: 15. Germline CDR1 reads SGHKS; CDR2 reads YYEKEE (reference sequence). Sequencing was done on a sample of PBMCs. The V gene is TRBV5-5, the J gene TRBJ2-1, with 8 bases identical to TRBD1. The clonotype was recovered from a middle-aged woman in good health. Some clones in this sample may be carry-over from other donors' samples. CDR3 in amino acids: CASTAPSGTGEYNEQFF. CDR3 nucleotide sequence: TGTGCCAGCACCGCACCATCCGGGACAGGAGAATACAATGAGCAGTTCTTC. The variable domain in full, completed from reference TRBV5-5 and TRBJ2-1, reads DAGVTQSPTHLIKTRGQQVTLRCSPISGHKSVSWYQQVLGQGPQFIFQYYEKEERGRGNFPDRFSARQFPNYSSELNVNALLLGDSALYLCASTAPSGTGEYNEQFFGPGTRLTVL.